This TCR beta chain was profiled in a study of Ad26.COV2.S vaccination and SARS-CoV-2 variants. Trimming removed 5 bases from V and 7 bases from J; junction bases left unmatched: 6. This CDR3 region has 13 residues. Germline CDR1 and CDR2: KGHDR and SFDVKD. As for treatment: 19 received Ad26.COV2.S at low or high dose, single or two shots; 5 received placebo; per-sample allocation not given. Collection of samples fell on day 63 after the first vaccine or placebo injection. The administered vaccine (an Ad26 vector) expressed Wuhan-strain SARS-CoV-2 spike. Sequenced by immunoSEQ multiplex PCR; TCRdb stores in-frame clones only, minus some. The table includes about 350,000 clones, roughly 89% detected once.

The source of this sequence is a person aged 18-65 years who received the Ad26.COV2.S COVID-19 vaccine or a placebo. The specimen was peripheral blood, collected in a trial of Ad26.COV2.S vaccine versus placebo. The genes are TRBV24-1 and TRBJ2-7; 8 bases line up with TRBD1. The CDR3 loop is CATSAGQGGEQYF. Here the CDR3 DNA reads TGTGCCACCAGTGCTGGACAGGGTGGAGAGCAGTACTTC.